The following is a T cell receptor (beta chain) sequence with its context. The data are from a study of blood T cell repertoires in COVID-19. Libraries were prepared by immunoSEQ multiplex PCR; TCRdb keeps only in-frame clonotypes and omits some of them. Here the sample spans some 91,000 clones, 60% to 85% being singletons. This CDR3 spans 16 amino acids. The V gene's germline CDR1 is SGHRS and CDR2 YFSETQ. V was clipped by 4 bases and J by 2 bases; unmatched bases: 7. The chain combines TRBV5-1 with TRBJ2-3; TRBD1 matches 10 bases. Sequencing used peripheral blood. This TCR came from a man between 65 and 85 years old with acute or convalescent COVID-19. The DNA for the CDR3 is TGCGCCAGCAGCCTTCGGACAGGGGGATACACAGATACGCAGTATTTT. Translation: CASSLRTGGYTDTQYF. The full variable domain, with the rest looked up from reference TRBV5-1 and TRBJ2-3, is KAGVTQTPRYLIKTRGQQVTLSCSPISGHRSVSWYQQTPGQGLQFLFEYFSETQRNKGNFPGRFSGRQFSNSRSEMNVSTLELGDSALYLCASSLRTGGYTDTQYFGPGTRLTVL.